The entry below describes one T cell receptor (beta chain). The protocol was immunoSEQ multiplex PCR, while the TCRdb copy is restricted to in-frame clones and leaves out a portion. Of 55,000 to 65,000 clones listed, about 86% are singletons. The sample originates from a study of technical replicates of blood from several donors. Trimming stripped 2 bases from V and 0 bases from J, with 11 bases between. The CDR3 totals 15 residues. The germline gives CDR1 GTSNPN, CDR2 SVGIG (reference sequence). This sequence joins TRBV30 and TRBJ1-3; D call uncertain. This receptor was obtained from a human donor in good health. Some clones in this sample may be carry-over from other donors' samples. Material: PBMCs. The CDR3 protein is CAWSFGLSSGNTIYF. The CDR3 bases are TGTGCCTGGAGTTTTGGACTCAGCTCTGGAAACACCATATATTTT.